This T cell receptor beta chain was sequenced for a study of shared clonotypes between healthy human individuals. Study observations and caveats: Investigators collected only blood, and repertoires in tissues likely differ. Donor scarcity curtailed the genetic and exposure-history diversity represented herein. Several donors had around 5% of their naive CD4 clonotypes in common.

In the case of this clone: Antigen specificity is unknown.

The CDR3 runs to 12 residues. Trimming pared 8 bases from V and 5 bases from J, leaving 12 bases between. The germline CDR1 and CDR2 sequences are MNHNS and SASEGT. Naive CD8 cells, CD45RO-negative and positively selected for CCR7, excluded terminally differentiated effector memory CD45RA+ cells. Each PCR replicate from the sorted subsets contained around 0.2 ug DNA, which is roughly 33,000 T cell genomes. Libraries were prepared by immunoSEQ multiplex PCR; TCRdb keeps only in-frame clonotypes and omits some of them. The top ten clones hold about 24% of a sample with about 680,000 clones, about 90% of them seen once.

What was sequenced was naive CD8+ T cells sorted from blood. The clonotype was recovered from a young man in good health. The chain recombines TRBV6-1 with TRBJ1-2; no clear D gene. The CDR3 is CASGRSSYGYTF. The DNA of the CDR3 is TGTGCCAGCGGCAGGAGTAGTTATGGCTACACCTTC.